This T cell receptor (beta chain) stems from a study of control samples from healthy donors and cancer patients. The V gene's germline CDR1 is LNHDA and CDR2 SQIVND (reference sequence). The V gene lost 3 bases and the J gene lost 5 bases, with 13 bases spanning the gap. The CDR3 contains 15 residues. Measured with immunoSEQ multiplex PCR; TCRdb has only the in-frame clones, and not every one. Found here are over 25,000 clones, 70% to 90% of them singletons; the top ten hold 3.5% to 5%. The sequence was obtained from a female donor with melanoma. V gene TRBV19 combines with J gene TRBJ1-4; D is perhaps TRBD1 (5 bases). Sequences were obtained from formalin-fixed, paraffin-embedded tissue. DNA for the CDR3: TGTGCCAGTAGTATGTTTAAGACAGCGAATGAAAAACTGTTTTTT. It encodes CASSMFKTANEKLFF.